The rows below give T cell receptor beta chains drawn from one sample of a study of cytomegalovirus exposure and HLA in healthy donors. Libraries were prepared by immunoSEQ multiplex PCR; TCRdb keeps only in-frame clonotypes and omits some of them. The repertoire consists of about 65,000 clones, with 92% occurring once and the leading ten covering 1% to 1.5%. The specimen was PBMCs. These receptors came from a woman aged 18-29 years in good health and CMV-seronegative. CDR3s include the opening cysteine and the closing phenylalanine or tryptophan. D genes are given only for firm matches. Rows may omit the clone size; those that give it use once, few, many or a size class.

J | size | D | V | CDR3 | DNA
TRBJ1-2 | - | - | TRBV28 | CASSFRGFGYTF | TGTGCCAGCAGTTTCCGGGGATTTGGCTACACCTTC
TRBJ2-3 | - | - | TRBV5-1 | CASSPPGTYGDAGTQYF | TGCGCCAGCAGCCCCCCAGGGACTTATGGCGATGCGGGTACGCAGTATTTT
TRBJ1-4 | - | - | TRBV11-2 | CASSLRHAGENEKLFF | TGTGCCAGCAGCTTAAGACACGCGGGGGAAAATGAAAAACTGTTTTTT
TRBJ2-7 | once | - | TRBV6-1 | CASRFRARGYEQYF | TGTGCCAGCAGGTTCCGGGCGAGGGGGTACGAGCAGTACTTC
TRBJ2-1 | - | - | TRBV7-2 | CASSLDGRRNEQFF | TGTGCCAGCAGCTTAGACGGGAGACGCAATGAGCAGTTCTTC
TRBJ1-2 | - | - | TRBV28 | CASRVMGAYGYTF | TGTGCCAGCAGGGTTATGGGGGCCTATGGCTACACCTTC
TRBJ2-3 | - | - | TRBV5-6 | CASSLGPIAADTQYF | TGTGCCAGCAGCTTGGGCCCAATAGCGGCAGATACGCAGTATTTT
TRBJ1-1 | - | - | TRBV7-6 | CASSLVSPIVTNTEAFF | TGTGCCAGCAGCTTAGTTAGCCCCATCGTAACGAACACTGAAGCTTTCTTT
TRBJ2-1 | - | - | TRBV4-1 | CASSQGPPRLVGHNEQFF | TGCGCCAGCAGCCAAGGCCCTCCCCGACTAGTAGGACACAATGAGCAGTTCTTC
TRBJ2-5 | - | - | TRBV10-1 | CASSSGQGLETQYF | -
TRBJ1-4 | once | TRBD1 | TRBV9 | CASSATGERDEKLFF | TGTGCCAGCAGCGCCACAGGGGAACGGGATGAAAAACTGTTTTTT
TRBJ1-1 | - | TRBD1 | TRBV10-3 | CAISGGQGASAFF | TGTGCCATCAGTGGGGGACAGGGGGCCTCGGCTTTCTTT
TRBJ1-2 | - | - | TRBV7-2 | CASSFPFGVRGNGYTF | TGTGCCAGCAGCTTCCCGTTCGGAGTACGAGGGAATGGCTACACCTTC
TRBJ1-2 | - | TRBD1 | TRBV28 | CASLGTGAIYGYTF | TGTGCCAGCCTCGGGACAGGGGCCATATATGGCTACACCTTC
TRBJ2-1 | once | TRBD1 | TRBV6-1 | CASSEPGQGRNEQFF | TGTGCCAGCAGCGAACCGGGACAGGGACGCAATGAGCAGTTCTTC
TRBJ2-7 | - | - | TRBV25-1 | CASSGPSSYEQYF | TGTGCCAGCAGTGGCCCTAGCTCCTACGAGCAGTACTTC
TRBJ2-1 | once | - | TRBV11-2 | CASSLWTTTNEQFF | TGTGCCAGCAGCTTGTGGACTACGACCAATGAGCAGTTCTTC
TRBJ1-5 | - | - | TRBV21-1 | CASSKGGTGDSNQPQHF | TGTGCCAGCAGCAAAGGTGGGACAGGGGATAGCAATCAGCCCCAGCATTTT
TRBJ1-2 | - | - | TRBV28 | CASSPPRGGVAYGYTF | TGTGCCAGCAGTCCCCCTCGAGGGGGGGTAGCCTATGGCTACACCTTC
TRBJ2-4 | - | TRBD2 | TRBV19 | CASSGLAGEVNIQYF | TGTGCCAGTAGTGGACTAGCGGGAGAAGTGAACATTCAGTACTTC
TRBJ1-4 | - | - | TRBV7-9 | CASSFLGVANEKLFF | TGTGCCAGCAGCTTTTTAGGGGTGGCTAATGAAAAACTGTTTTTT
TRBJ2-7 | - | - | TRBV6-6 | CASKRPDSYEQYF | TGTGCCAGCAAGAGGCCTGACTCCTACGAGCAGTACTTC
TRBJ1-6 | once | TRBD1 | TRBV5-6 | CASSSGTGSSPLHF | TGTGCCAGCAGCTCAGGGACAGGCAGCTCACCCCTCCACTTT
TRBJ2-1 | - | TRBD2 | TRBV19 | CASSLVAGGIYNEQFF | TGTGCCAGTAGTCTCGTAGCGGGAGGAATCTACAATGAGCAGTTCTTC
TRBJ1-1 | - | - | TRBV19 | CASSIPQEFTEAFF | TGTGCCAGTAGTATCCCGCAGGAATTCACTGAAGCTTTCTTT
TRBJ1-1 | - | - | TRBV7-2 | CASSLYINTEAFF | TGTGCCAGCAGCTTATACATCAACACTGAAGCTTTCTTT
TRBJ2-5 | - | TRBD2 | TRBV15 | CATSRPTRLAGGRLEETQYF | TGTGCCACCAGCAGACCTACCCGACTAGCGGGAGGCAGATTGGAAGAGACCCAGTACTTC
TRBJ1-2 | few | - | TRBV7-9 | CASSLGPNPNYGYTF | TGTGCCAGCAGCTTGGGCCCCAACCCTAACTATGGCTACACCTTC
TRBJ1-5 | - | - | TRBV21-1 | CASSRGRNQPQHF | TGTGCCAGCAGCAGGGGGCGGAATCAGCCCCAGCATTTT
TRBJ2-2 | few | - | TRBV6-4 | CASSSEANTGELFF | TGTGCCAGCAGTAGTGAGGCGAACACCGGGGAGCTGTTTTTT
TRBJ1-2 | - | TRBD1 | TRBV28 | CASSDHDRDVLF | TGTGCCAGCAGTGACCACGACAGGGACGTCCTCTTC
TRBJ1-1 | - | - | TRBV18 | CASSLRRGNTEAFF | TGTGCCAGCTCACTCCGGAGGGGGAACACTGAAGCTTTCTTT
TRBJ2-3 | - | TRBD1 | TRBV7-9 | CASSSHRGQGFEDTQYF | TGTGCCAGCAGCTCCCACAGGGGACAGGGTTTTGAAGATACGCAGTATTTT
TRBJ2-2 | - | - | TRBV7-9 | CASSPRTAARRYTGELFF | TGTGCCAGCAGCCCGCGGACAGCGGCCCGGCGATACACCGGGGAGCTGTTTTTT
TRBJ2-2 | - | - | TRBV29-1 | CSVVKGQGNTGELFF | TGCAGCGTTGTGAAAGGCCAGGGGAACACCGGGGAGCTGTTTTTT
TRBJ2-5 | - | TRBD2 | TRBV9 | CASSVLAGGPGGRETQYF | TGTGCCAGCAGCGTCCTGGCGGGAGGGCCCGGGGGGCGAGAGACCCAGTACTTC
TRBJ1-6 | - | - | TRBV28 | CASSLLHSSYNSPLHF | TGTGCCAGCAGTCTACTACATAGCTCCTATAATTCACCCCTCCACTTT
TRBJ2-5 | once | TRBD2 | TRBV2 | CAGTSAYGETQYF | TGTGCCGGAACTAGCGCCTATGGAGAGACCCAGTACTTC
TRBJ1-1 | once | - | TRBV28 | CASSSLPGGGLTEAFF | TGTGCCAGCAGTTCCCTCCCCGGTGGTGGGCTCACTGAAGCTTTCTTT
TRBJ1-2 | once | - | TRBV7-7 | CASSFFLGSGYTF | TGTGCTAGCAGCTTTTTTTTAGGGAGCGGCTACACCTTC
TRBJ1-1 | - | - | TRBV11-2 | CASSPRPGLDTEAFF | TGTGCCAGCAGCCCGCGACCGGGATTGGACACTGAAGCTTTCTTT
TRBJ2-3 | - | - | TRBV9 | CASSPQSGQGDTQYF | TGTGCCAGCAGCCCCCAGAGCGGCCAAGGAGATACGCAGTATTTT
TRBJ1-1 | - | - | TRBV4-1 | CASSRTGLVGTEAFF | TGCGCCAGCAGCCGAACGGGACTAGTGGGCACTGAAGCTTTCTTT
TRBJ1-3 | - | TRBD1 | TRBV6-1 | CASSETPTGAGNTIYF | TGTGCCAGCAGTGAGACGCCAACAGGGGCTGGAAACACCATATATTTT
TRBJ1-2 | - | TRBD1 | TRBV7-8 | CASSLDSLRDRGSPFYGYTF | TGTGCCAGCAGCTTAGATTCCCTCCGGGACAGGGGAAGTCCCTTCTATGGCTACACCTTC
TRBJ1-2 | once | TRBD1 | TRBV7-9 | CASSLRGQVSGYTF | TGTGCCAGCAGCCTCAGGGGGCAAGTGTCTGGCTACACCTTC
TRBJ2-7 | - | - | TRBV4-2 | CASSQDWSSYEQYF | TGTGCCAGCAGCCAAGATTGGAGCTCCTACGAGCAGTACTTC
TRBJ2-1 | - | - | TRBV11-3 | CASSLDSSGYEQFF | TGTGCCAGCAGCTTAGATTCTAGTGGGTATGAGCAGTTCTTC
TRBJ2-2 | once | - | TRBV25-1 | CASSEDRTGELFF | TGTGCCAGCAGTGAAGACAGAACCGGGGAGCTGTTTTTT
TRBJ2-7 | once | - | TRBV5-1 | CASSPLQGSYEQYF | TGCGCCAGCAGCCCCTTACAGGGCTCCTACGAGCAGTACTTC
TRBJ2-7 | - | TRBD2 | TRBV4-2 | CASSQDDGGAYEQYF | TGTGCCAGCAGCCAAGATGATGGGGGGGCCTACGAGCAGTACTTC
TRBJ2-1 | - | - | TRBV6-5 | CASSYGGSYNEQFF | TGTGCCAGCAGTTACGGGGGGAGCTACAATGAGCAGTTCTTC
TRBJ2-5 | - | - | TRBV11-1 | CASSSILGGGGETQYF | TGTGCCAGCAGCTCTATCCTGGGCGGAGGTGGAGAGACCCAGTACTTC
TRBJ2-3 | - | - | TRBV20-1 | CSAPQDTQYF | TGCAGTGCGCCACAAGATACGCAGTATTTT
TRBJ2-1 | - | - | TRBV27 | CASSQQIYEQFF | TGTGCCAGCAGTCAACAGATTTATGAGCAGTTCTTC
TRBJ2-7 | - | - | TRBV4-2 | CASSQVKGTQQYF | TGTGCCAGCAGCCAGGTGAAAGGGACTCAGCAGTACTTC
TRBJ2-7 | - | - | TRBV27 | CASSLPAGGGSYEQYF | TGTGCCAGCAGTTTGCCCGCGGGCGGTGGCTCCTACGAGCAGTACTTC
TRBJ2-7 | few | - | TRBV15 | CATSGQGPPGDEQYF | TGTGCCACCAGCGGACAAGGTCCCCCAGGCGACGAGCAGTACTTC
TRBJ1-2 | - | - | TRBV5-5 | CASSLERQEDYGYTF | TGTGCCAGCAGCTTGGAGAGGCAGGAGGACTATGGCTACACCTTC
TRBJ2-2 | - | TRBD1 | TRBV6-1 | CASSPGTGETGELFF | TGTGCCAGCAGTCCCGGGACAGGGGAAACCGGGGAGCTGTTTTTT